The source of this TCR beta chain is a study of T cells after yellow fever vaccination. Researchers made TCR cDNA using 5'RACE template switching, and this step added a universal primer site and UMIs. TCRdb re-derived calls from the 5' RACE reads in MiXCR, one entry per CDR3 protein. Seen here are more than 95,000 distinct CDR3 sequences, about 7.4% observed once, and the top ten hold approximately 2.7%. Broader study findings: Among primary-vaccination clones, most reappeared after the booster, at about 95% for CD4 and more than 75% for CD8. Peaking on day 5 versus 15, the secondary response was faster but weaker. Abundant bulk-population clonotypes could contaminate the FACS-sorted repertoires.

This clonotype showed up many times. Its specificity is not known. The CDR3 covers 13 residues. Germline CDR1 and CDR2: SGHAT and FQNNGV. V dropped 1 base and J dropped 4 bases, with 7 bases sitting between them. The material was CD4+ T cells sorted from PBMCs, obtained 10 days after the first yellow fever vaccination. This clonotype was obtained from a man younger than 30 who received the YFV17D yellow fever vaccine. The genes are TRBV11-2 and TRBJ1-1; D is unresolved. CDR3 amino acids: CASSLVLVTEAFF. CDR3 nucleotide sequence: TGTGCCAGCAGCTTAGTTCTGGTCACTGAAGCTTTCTTT.